This TCR beta chain was retrieved from a study of blood T cell repertoires in COVID-19. Turning to the study itself: Acute and convalescent COVID-19 specimens originated in the United States, Italy and Spain. PBMCs, B-cell-depleted T cells, or T cells provided the cDNA or gDNA that made up the material.

Under the authors' procedure: Reference gene primer amplification gave estimated nucleated cell counts. The data were produced by immunoSEQ multiplex PCR, yet TCRdb's version contains in-frame clones alone and is incomplete. V and J calls and clone size are those listed in that table; D and trimming were worked out from the DNA. The table records some 75,000 clones, about 89% of them present only once. The germline V gene has CDR1 DFQATT and CDR2 SNEGSKA (reference sequence). This CDR3 region has 15 residues. Unmatched junction bases numbered 8, after V lost 3 bases and J lost 5 bases. The chain carries TRBV20-1 and TRBJ2-5; TRBD1 aligns across 11 bases. The receptor's source is a man in his sixties with acute or convalescent COVID-19. The sample consisted of peripheral blood. CDR3 protein: CSASPRTGGRETQYF. CDR3 DNA: TGCAGTGCTAGTCCCCGGACAGGGGGCAGGGAGACCCAGTACTTC.